This entry lists 23 T cell receptor beta chains sequenced from one sample in a study of monozygotic twins with inflammatory bowel disease. With the 5' RACE reads reprocessed, TCRdb shows one record per CDR3 protein and no DNA. The listing contains fewer than 550,000 distinct CDR3 sequences. Sequenced material: blood. These receptors were taken from a human donor with ulcerative colitis or Crohn's disease, or a healthy co-twin of an affected twin (not recorded which).

The chain carries TRBV18 and TRBJ2-7. CDR3 length equals 15 residues. The germline V gene encodes CDR1 KGHSH and CDR2 LQKENI. CDR3 sequence: CASSPPQGRAHEQYF.

The J gene is TRBJ1-6, the V gene TRBV12-3 or TRBV12-4; TCRdb lists TRBD1, though no DNA is available to test this call. This CDR3 has 14 residues. CDR3 sequence reads: CASKQGLDNSPLHF.

V is TRBV7-2 and J is TRBJ1-5; TCRdb returns TRBD1, unconfirmable since there is no DNA. From germline, CDR1 is SGHTA and CDR2 FQGNSA. This CDR3 is 15 amino acids long. CDR3 in amino acids: CASSLVAGGNQPQHF.

V gene TRBV30 combines with J gene TRBJ1-2. The CDR3 spans 13 residues. Germline CDR1 GTSNPN, CDR2 SVGIG (reference sequence). The CDR3 loop reads CAWRYPASIGYTF.

The V and J genes are TRBV7-8 and TRBJ2-1. The CDR3 runs 15 residues. Germline V gene data show CDR1 as SGHVS and CDR2 as FQNEAQ. The CDR3 sequence is CASSLPTSGYNEQFF.

V and J are TRBV7-2 and TRBJ2-2; the D call of TRBD2 rests on TCRdb alone, since no DNA is present to check it. CDR1 and CDR2 (germline): SGHTA, FQGNSA. The CDR3 covers 17 residues. The chain's CDR3 is CASSLASGLVGTGELFF. Variable domain in full (rest from reference TRBV7-2 and TRBJ2-2): GAGVSQSPSNKVTEKGKDVELRCDPISGHTALYWYRQSLGQGLEFLIYFQGNSAPDKSGLPSDRFSAERTGGSVSTLTIQRTQQEDSAVYLCASSLASGLVGTGELFFGEGSRLTVL.

The rearrangement uses TRBV2 and TRBJ1-2. This CDR3 spans 16 amino acids. Looked up from germline, CDR1 is SNHLY and CDR2 is FYNNEI. CDR3 protein: CASSYRSIPGEDGYTF.

This chain links TRBV9 with TRBJ2-1; TCRdb indicates TRBD2, and absent DNA this call remains unverified. The CDR3 has 13 residues. From germline, CDR1 is SGDLS and CDR2 YYNGEE. The CDR3 sequence: CASSVGGASDQFF.

The chain is built from TRBV20-1 and TRBJ2-1; the D call of TRBD2 rests on TCRdb alone, since no DNA is present to check it. The CDR3 runs 11 residues. Germline loops: CDR1 DFQATT, CDR2 SNEGSKA (reference sequence). The CDR3 spells CSASSSHEQFF.

The chain employs TRBV7-3 and TRBJ2-3; the TCRdb D gene call, TRBD2, has no DNA to confirm it. Germline loops: CDR1 SGHTA, CDR2 FQGTGA. This CDR3 is built from 14 residues. The CDR3: CASSLSGGWDTQYF.

The chain links TRBV12-3 or TRBV12-4 to TRBJ1-1; as DNA is missing, the TRBD1 call by TCRdb cannot be tested. This CDR3 contains 16 residues. This CDR3 reads CASSLGQGGGNTEAFF.

The genes are TRBV28 and TRBJ2-1; the D call from TCRdb, TRBD2, cannot be confirmed without DNA. The CDR3 sequence is 14 residues long. Germline CDR1 reads MDHEN; CDR2 reads SYDVKM. CDR3: CASREGLAGGLAFF.

This sequence joins TRBV7-6 and TRBJ2-1; the TCRdb call, TRBD1, lacks DNA for checking. Germline lookup yields CDR1 SGHVS and CDR2 FNYEAQ. This CDR3 comprises 14 residues. The CDR3: CASSPGTGVYEQFF.

The genes are TRBV25-1 and TRBJ2-7. CDR1 is MGHDK, CDR2 SYGVNS, per germline. The CDR3 length is 13 residues. The CDR3 spells CASSAIGSSEQYF.

V is TRBV13 and J is TRBJ1-1. CDR1 is PRHDT and CDR2 is FYEKMQ in the germline V gene (reference sequence). The CDR3 totals 12 residues. The CDR3 loop is CAGSSGYTEAFF.

J is TRBJ2-2 and V is TRBV19; TCRdb names TRBD2, which stays unverified in the absence of DNA. The CDR3 runs to 15 residues. Germline V gene data show CDR1 as LNHDA and CDR2 as SQIVND (reference sequence). The CDR3 here is CASSISVGRGPELFF.

This chain links TRBV20-1 with TRBJ2-7; lacking DNA, the TRBD1 call made by TCRdb goes unchecked. The CDR3 runs 19 residues. Looked up from germline, CDR1 is DFQATT and CDR2 is SNEGSKA (reference sequence). CDR3 loop: CSARVQGDRMGFVPYEQYF.

The V call is TRBV15, the J call TRBJ2-6. This CDR3 is built from 12 residues. Germline values: CDR1 LNHNV, CDR2 YYDKDF (reference sequence). This chain's CDR3 is CATSTGANVLTF.

The V gene is TRBV6-5, the J gene TRBJ1-5. CDR3 size: 13 residues. CDR1 is MNHEY, CDR2 SVGAGI, per germline. The CDR3 spells CASSYGWNQPQHF.

V gene TRBV15 combines with J gene TRBJ2-5; as DNA is missing, the TRBD1 call by TCRdb cannot be tested. The CDR3 consists of 16 residues. The germline CDR1 and CDR2 sequences are LNHNV and YYDKDF (reference sequence). CDR3 loop: CATSRSQVPHQETQYF. The whole variable domain, remainder taken from reference TRBV15 and TRBJ2-5, is DAMVIQNPRYQVTQFGKPVTLSCSQTLNHNVMYWYQQKSSQAPKLLFHYYDKDFNNEADTPDNFQSRRPNTSFCFLDIRSPGLGDTAMYLCATSRSQVPHQETQYFGPGTRLLVL.

V and J are TRBV2 and TRBJ2-1; TCRdb proposes TRBD1, but this gene call is untestable without DNA. Germline-derived CDR1 and CDR2 are SNHLY and FYNNEI. The CDR3 is made up of 15 amino acids. The CDR3 region is CASSRTGGAYDEQFF.

The chain combines TRBV27 with TRBJ1-4. Germline values: CDR1 MNHEY, CDR2 SMNVEV (reference sequence). There are 15 residues in the CDR3. The CDR3 loop is CASSLKGPANEKLFF.

The V and J genes are TRBV10-3 and TRBJ2-1; without DNA, the TCRdb call of TRBD2 cannot be checked. Germline loops: CDR1 ENHRY, CDR2 SYGVKD. The CDR3 loop spans 15 amino acids. The CDR3 reads CAISEMSGGASEQFF.